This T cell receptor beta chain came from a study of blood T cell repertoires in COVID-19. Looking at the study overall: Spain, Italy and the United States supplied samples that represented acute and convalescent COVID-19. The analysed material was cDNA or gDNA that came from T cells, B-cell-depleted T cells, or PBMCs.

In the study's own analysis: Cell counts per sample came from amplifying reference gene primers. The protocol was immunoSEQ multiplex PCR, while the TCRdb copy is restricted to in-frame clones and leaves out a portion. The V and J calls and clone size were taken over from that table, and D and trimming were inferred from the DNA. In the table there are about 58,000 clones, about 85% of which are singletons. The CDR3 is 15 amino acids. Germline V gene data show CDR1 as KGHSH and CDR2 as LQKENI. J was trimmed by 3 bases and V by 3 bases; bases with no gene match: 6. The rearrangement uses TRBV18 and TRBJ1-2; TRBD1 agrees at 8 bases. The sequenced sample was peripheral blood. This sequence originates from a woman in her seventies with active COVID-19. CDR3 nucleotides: TGTGCCAGCTCACCGGAAGCAGGGGGCCACTATGGCTACACCTTC. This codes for CASSPEAGGHYGYTF. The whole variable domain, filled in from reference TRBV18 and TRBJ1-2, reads NAGVMQNPRHLVRRRGQEARLRCSPMKGHSHVYWYRQLPEEGLKFMVYLQKENIIDESGMPKERFSAEFPKEGPSILRIQQVVRGDSAAYFCASSPEAGGHYGYTFGSGTRLTVV.